The 25 T cell receptor beta chains presented below share a single source sample, sequenced in a study of cytomegalovirus exposure and HLA in healthy donors. Here immunoSEQ multiplex PCR was the method, and the copy in TCRdb shows in-frame clones only, minus some. The repertoire holds a few hundred thousand clones, with over 75% as singletons. Sequencing was carried out using PBMCs. Receptors originate from a woman under 30 in good health and CMV-seronegative.

V and J are TRBV28 and TRBJ2-7; TRBD2 agrees at 13 bases. The CDR3 consists of 15 residues. The junction had 1 base not matched to a gene; V was cut back by 4 bases and J by 1 base. Germline CDR1 is MDHEN and CDR2 is SYDVKM. In nucleotides, the CDR3 is TGTGCCAGCAGTTCGGGACTAGCGGGATCCTACGAGCAGTACTTC. This gives the protein CASSSGLAGSYEQYF.

CDR3 region: CASGRPGGYEQYF. The CDR3, as DNA: TGTGCCAGCGGGCGACCCGGGGGATACGAGCAGTACTTC. The rearrangement uses TRBV28 and TRBJ2-7, with a possible D match to TRBD2 (6 bases). Germline-derived CDR1 and CDR2 are MDHEN and SYDVKM. The CDR3 spans 13 residues. Trimming took off 8 bases at V and 4 bases at J, with 15 bases between the two ends.

This chain uses TRBV5-1 with TRBJ2-5, with a tentative D call TRBD2 (5 bases). The CDR3 length is 14 residues. The germline V gene has CDR1 SGHRS and CDR2 YFSETQ. Trimming took off 2 bases at V and 5 bases at J, with 13 bases between the two ends. The CDR3: CASSFTPQRETQYF. The CDR3 DNA sequence: TGCGCCAGCAGCTTTACTCCCCAGCGGGAGACCCAGTACTTC. Combining the CDR3 with reference TRBV5-1 and TRBJ2-5 gives the whole variable domain KAGVTQTPRYLIKTRGQQVTLSCSPISGHRSVSWYQQTPGQGLQFLFEYFSETQRNKGNFPGRFSGRQFSNSRSEMNVSTLELGDSALYLCASSFTPQRETQYFGPGTRLLVL.

This rearrangement joins TRBV5-4 to TRBJ1-6, with no clear D. The CDR3 runs 13 residues. Germline lookup yields CDR1 SGHNT and CDR2 YYREEE (reference sequence). V was cut by 0 bases and J by 7 bases, with 5 bases left in between. As DNA, the CDR3 is TGTGCCAGCAGCTTGGCAGAAAATTCACCCCTCCACTTT. This sequence encodes CASSLAENSPLHF.

The chain combines TRBV7-8 with TRBJ2-5, with a tentative D call TRBD1 (6 bases). Germline V CDR1 and CDR2: SGHVS, FQNEAQ. V was trimmed by 2 bases and J by 5 bases, leaving 18 bases between them. The CDR3 has 16 amino acids. In DNA form, the CDR3 reads TGTGCCAGCAGCTTACCCGGGACACCGGCGGAGGAGACCCAGTACTTC. Translating it yields CASSLPGTPAEETQYF.

The gene calls are TRBV5-6 and TRBJ2-7; D is possibly TRBD2 (6 bases). The V end was cut by 4 bases, the J end by 0 bases, with 11 bases between. CDR3 size: 14 residues. The germline CDR1 and CDR2 sequences are SGHDT and YYEEEE. CDR3 in amino acids: CASSPGLSSYEQYF. For the CDR3, the DNA is TGTGCCAGCAGCCCGGGACTGAGCTCCTACGAGCAGTACTTC.

This chain joins TRBV5-1 and TRBJ2-7; 10 bases match TRBD1. Germline V gene lookup returns CDR1 SGHRS and CDR2 YFSETQ. This CDR3 has 15 amino acids. J gave up 2 bases and V 6 bases, and 8 bases lay outside the gene matches. The DNA of the CDR3 is TGCGCCAGCACAGGAAAAGGACAGGGGGCCTACGAGCAGTACTTC. Residues: CASTGKGQGAYEQYF.

There are a few counts of this clone. The chain combines TRBV19 with TRBJ2-7, with 10 bases that match TRBD2. Germline-derived CDR1 and CDR2 are LNHDA and SQIVND (reference sequence). The CDR3 extends over 14 amino acids. Losses at the gene ends were 7 bases for V and 7 bases for J; bases not matched to a gene: 10. Here the CDR3 reads CASTSLAGVGEQYF. CDR3 nucleotides: TGTGCCAGTACAAGTCTAGCGGGAGTGGGAGAGCAGTACTTC.

For this clone: Other DNA sequences within the sample encode an identical CDR3. The J gene is TRBJ1-5, the V gene TRBV19, with TRBD1 identical over 8 bases. This CDR3 has 13 amino acids. The V gene's germline CDR1 is LNHDA and CDR2 SQIVND (reference sequence). V dropped 5 bases and J dropped 7; count of bases not matched to a gene: 4. The CDR3 nucleotides read TGTGCCAGTAGTGGACAGGGTAGCCAGCCCCAGCATTTT. It yields the protein CASSGQGSQPQHF.

This clone was counted between two and nine times. The chain employs TRBV5-1 and TRBJ2-1; a weak D match, TRBD1 (6 bases). Germline CDR1 is SGHRS and CDR2 is YFSETQ. The CDR3 contains 15 residues. Trimming pared 2 bases from V and 2 bases from J, leaving 11 bases between. The CDR3 sequence: CASSFTGSPYNEQFF. Written as DNA, the CDR3 is TGCGCCAGCAGCTTCACAGGGAGCCCCTACAATGAGCAGTTCTTC.

This chain links TRBV6-5 with TRBJ2-7, with 9 bases matching TRBD2. This CDR3 region has 15 residues. From germline, CDR1 is MNHEY and CDR2 SVGAGI. V lost 5 bases and J lost 3; bases outside the gene matches: 8. In nucleotides, the CDR3 is TGTGCCAGCAGTCCCAGCGGGAGGATTCACTACGAGCAGTACTTC. Its translation is CASSPSGRIHYEQYF.

This clone is a singleton in its sample. The gene calls are TRBV18 and TRBJ1-1; possibly TRBD1 for D (6 bases). CDR1 and CDR2 (germline): KGHSH, LQKENI. V lost 5 bases, J lost 2 bases, and 12 bases lay in between. The CDR3 has 14 residues. The CDR3 sequence is CASSAKQGNTEAFF. The CDR3 DNA follows: TGTGCCAGCTCAGCCAAACAGGGAAACACTGAAGCTTTCTTT.

The chain recombines TRBV25-1 with TRBJ1-4; no definite D call. V was shortened by 10 bases and J by 0 bases, with 9 bases between the two germline ends. This CDR3 is 13 amino acids long. Germline loops: CDR1 MGHDK, CDR2 SYGVNS. The CDR3 DNA sequence: TGTGCCACTTCCGTTGCAACTAATGAAAAACTGTTTTTT. It specifies CATSVATNEKLFF.

This clone has a handful of counts. This chain links TRBV6-1 with TRBJ2-5, with 14 positions matching TRBD2. The CDR3 is made up of 15 amino acids. The germline CDR1 and CDR2 sequences are MNHNS and SASEGT. J gave up 4 bases and V 4 bases, and 2 bases lay outside the gene matches. Written as DNA, the CDR3 is TGTGCCAGCAGTGGACTAGCGGGAGGGCCAGAGACCCAGTACTTC. Translation gives CASSGLAGGPETQYF.

The V and J genes are TRBV5-1 and TRBJ1-2; D is possibly TRBD1 (6 bases). The V end lost 4 bases, the J end lost 4 bases, and 14 bases lay between the germline ends. The CDR3 spans 14 residues. Germline loops: CDR1 SGHRS, CDR2 YFSETQ. This CDR3 is CASSPRGAGYGYTF. The CDR3 DNA reads TGCGCCAGCAGCCCCCGGGGGGCAGGCTATGGCTACACCTTC.

This clone has just a few counts. The CDR3 here is CASSEAIGGGAEMNTEAFF. In nucleotides, the CDR3 is TGTGCCAGCAGTGAAGCTATAGGAGGGGGCGCGGAGATGAACACTGAAGCTTTCTTT. V is TRBV6-1 and J is TRBJ1-1, with TRBD1 identical over 7 bases. Trimming took 0 bases from V and 0 from J; bases not matched to a gene: 13. The CDR3 is made up of 19 amino acids. Germline V lookup: CDR1 MNHNS, CDR2 SASEGT.

This clone was counted a few times. The chain couples TRBV6-4 to TRBJ2-6; a weak D match, TRBD2 (5 bases). The length of the CDR3 is 15 residues. Germline V gives CDR1 MRHNA, CDR2 SNTAGT. The V gene lost 5 bases and the J gene lost 9 bases, with 17 bases spanning the gap. The CDR3 region is CASSPVPTSGNVLTF. The CDR3 nucleotides read TGTGCCAGCAGTCCCGTTCCCACCAGCGGCAACGTCCTGACTTTC.

The V call is TRBV28, the J call TRBJ2-7, with 8 bases lining up with TRBD1. With V trimmed by 9 bases and J by 5 bases, 3 bases remained unmatched. The V gene's germline CDR1 is MDHEN and CDR2 SYDVKM. This CDR3 has 11 amino acids. Written as DNA, the CDR3 is TGTGCCAGTACGGACAGGGACGAGCAGTACTTC. Translating gives CASTDRDEQYF.

V and J are TRBV18 and TRBJ2-7; TRBD2 matches 11 bases. The junction had 0 bases not matched to a gene; V was cut back by 3 bases and J by 2 bases. CDR3 length equals 14 residues. Germline lookup yields CDR1 KGHSH and CDR2 LQKENI. The CDR3 loop reads CASSPTSGAYEQYF. As DNA, the CDR3 is TGTGCCAGCTCACCGACTAGCGGGGCCTACGAGCAGTACTTC.

This rearrangement joins TRBV29-1 to TRBJ1-1, with D possibly TRBD1 on 6 matching bases. Trimming left V 0 bases short and J 7 bases short, with 15 bases between. In germline, CDR1 is SQVTM, CDR2 ANQGSEA. This CDR3 spans 14 amino acids. CDR3 in DNA: TGCAGCGTTGAAGATCTTGGGGGGGCTCTTGAAGCTTTCTTT. As protein: CSVEDLGGALEAFF.

The chain carries TRBV5-6 and TRBJ1-2, with TRBD1 as a possible D gene (5 bases). This CDR3 is built from 14 residues. V lost 4 bases to trimming and J lost 4 bases, with 14 bases between them. CDR1 is SGHDT and CDR2 is YYEEEE in the germline V gene. The chain's CDR3 is CASSQWSGSYGYTF. Written as DNA, the CDR3 is TGTGCCAGCAGCCAATGGTCAGGGTCCTATGGCTACACCTTC.

The chain combines TRBV18 with TRBJ1-2; 11 bases match TRBD1. Germline V gives CDR1 KGHSH, CDR2 LQKENI. J lost 3 bases, V lost 6 bases, and 12 bases had no gene match. There are 17 residues in the CDR3. The CDR3 sequence: CASSRNLGQGADYGYTF. The DNA of the CDR3 is TGTGCCAGCTCCCGAAACCTCGGACAGGGGGCAGACTATGGCTACACCTTC.

V and J are TRBV2 and TRBJ1-3; D is perhaps TRBD1 (5 bases). CDR3 length equals 16 residues. Per the germline V gene, CDR1 is SNHLY and CDR2 is FYNNEI. V lost 6 bases and J lost 4, with 19 bases in between. The DNA of the CDR3 is TGTGCCAGCAGACCAAGGACGGTCCAGGGAGGAAACACCATATATTTT. It specifies CASRPRTVQGGNTIYF.

CDR3 sequence: CASSDITSAAGYNEQFF. For the CDR3, the DNA is TGTGCCAGCAGCGACATTACTAGTGCGGCGGGCTACAATGAGCAGTTCTTC. V usage is TRBV2 and J usage is TRBJ2-1; maybe TRBD2 (5 bases). Per germline, CDR1 SNHLY and CDR2 FYNNEI. The CDR3 extends over 17 amino acids. The ends were cut back, 6 bases at V and 3 bases at J, with 21 bases in the middle. Variable domain in full (rest from reference TRBV2 and TRBJ2-1): EPEVTQTPSHQVTQMGQEVILRCVPISNHLYFYWYRQILGQKVEFLVSFYNNEISEKSEIFDDQFSVERPDGSNFTLKIRSTKLEDSAMYFCASSDITSAAGYNEQFFGPGTRLTVL.

The gene calls are TRBV29-1 and TRBJ2-1, with 7 bases fitting TRBD2. Germline loops: CDR1 SQVTM, CDR2 ANQGSEA. This CDR3 region has 12 residues. J was trimmed by 6 bases and V by 8 bases; bases with no gene match: 7. CDR3 nucleotides: TGCAGCTCCCGGGGACTACTCAATGAGCAGTTCTTC. Protein sequence: CSSRGLLNEQFF.